The T cell receptor (beta chain) described here comes from a study of T cell clonotyping in hematopoietic cell transplantation (dated by TCRdb to about 2021). Looking at the study overall: Pretransplant samples from recipients were collected after cytoreduction. A total of 120 to 150 blood samples were collected in the study from some 40 consecutive transplant recipients and their related donors. Recruitment of patients ran from September 2015 to early 2017, and follow-up continued until late 2020 or until death.

The sample's time point label, decoded: recipient sample about 28 days before transplant, after cytoreduction. Recipient blood was collected about 28 days before transplant and at days 30, 100 and 180 after transplant. Using Nuclei Lysis Solution, genomic DNA was extracted from unfractionated peripheral blood mononuclear cells that were either fresh or cryopreserved. This clone appeared once. Its antigen specificity is not known. No clone much larger than this one lies a single base away; base qualities are absent. What the work shows at the level of the full study, not this receptor alone: The sample size was limited and the cells went unsorted, which meant the CD4 and CD8 repertoire contributions could not be told apart. Only a small fraction of recipient repertoires overlapped donor repertoires, with over 95% appearing de novo at the given depth. After transplant, TCR diversity in recipients dropped, and pathologically expanded clonotypes climbed progressively between day 30 and day 180. Inverse Simpson Index values from donors and from recipients before transplant predicted broader TCR repertoire diversity after transplant.

The CDR1 and CDR2 encoded by the germline V gene (reference sequence) are MNHNY and SVGAGI. Trimming removed 5 bases from V and 2 bases from J, leaving 9 bases between the germline ends. The CDR3 runs 13 amino acids, cysteine and phenylalanine included. Only the CDR3 region is kept as DNA, spanning 39 bases read in frame from base 1. The immunoSEQ assay, a bias-controlled multiplex PCR using V- and J-specific primers, was used to amplify TCR beta CDR3 regions from genomic DNA. In a second PCR step, a proprietary barcode and Illumina adapter sequences were attached to the CDR3 amplicons. An Illumina MiSeq instrument was used to sequence the CDR3 libraries. The authors processed their data as follows. Export and quality control were done with immunoSEQ Analyzer 3.0, while downstream analyses used R Bioconductor and Immunarch. Repertoire metrics were calculated using only productive rearrangements within the normalized downsampled data set. In the normalized cohort, clonotypes with more than 5 templates were defined as pathologically expanded. The Inverse Simpson Index served as the measure of repertoire diversity. CMV-specificity analyses were carried out on the non-normalized data set to capture all clonotypes. TCRdb provides this immuneACCESS table in a form limited to in-frame rearrangements. Some clones are lacking; in checked studies, under half of them reflect an unresolved V gene, and why the rest are absent is not known. That table is the source of V, J and clone size, and D and trimming were worked out from the DNA. This sample is represented by 30,000 or so clones; 65% to 80% of them were singletons. Roughly 6.8% of the sample comes from the top ten.

This chain joins TRBV6-6 to TRBJ2-5; no D gene is confidently identified. Sequencing was performed on peripheral blood mononuclear cells, taken before stem cell transplant. The sequence derives from a young woman with chronic myeloid leukemia. Some clones in this sample may be carry-over from other donors' samples. The sequenced DNA is TGTGCCAGCAGTAAGTGGTTACAAGAGACCCAGTACTTC. This is translated as CASSKWLQETQYF.